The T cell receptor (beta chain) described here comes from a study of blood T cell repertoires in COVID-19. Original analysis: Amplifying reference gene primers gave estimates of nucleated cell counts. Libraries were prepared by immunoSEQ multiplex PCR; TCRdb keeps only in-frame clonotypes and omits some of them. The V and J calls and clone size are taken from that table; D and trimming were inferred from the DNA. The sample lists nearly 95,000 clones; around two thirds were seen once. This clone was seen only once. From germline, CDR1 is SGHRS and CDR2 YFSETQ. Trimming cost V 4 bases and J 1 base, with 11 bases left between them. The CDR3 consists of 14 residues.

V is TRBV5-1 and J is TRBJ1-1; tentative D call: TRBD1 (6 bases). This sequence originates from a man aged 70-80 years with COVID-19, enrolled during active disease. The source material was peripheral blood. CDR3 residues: CASSVGQPNTEAFF. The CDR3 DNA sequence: TGCGCCAGCAGCGTGGGACAACCGAACACTGAAGCTTTCTTT.